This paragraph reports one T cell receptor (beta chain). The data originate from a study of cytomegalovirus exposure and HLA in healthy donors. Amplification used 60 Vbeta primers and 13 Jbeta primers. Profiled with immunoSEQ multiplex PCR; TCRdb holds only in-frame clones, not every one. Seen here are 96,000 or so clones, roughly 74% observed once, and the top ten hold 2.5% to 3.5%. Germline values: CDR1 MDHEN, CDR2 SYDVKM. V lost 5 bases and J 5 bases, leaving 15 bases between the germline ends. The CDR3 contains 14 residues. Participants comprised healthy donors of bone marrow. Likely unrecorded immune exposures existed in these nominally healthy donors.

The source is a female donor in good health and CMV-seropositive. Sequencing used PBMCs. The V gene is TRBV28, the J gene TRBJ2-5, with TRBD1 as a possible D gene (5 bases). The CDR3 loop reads CASSPLPGWETQYF. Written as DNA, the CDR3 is TGTGCCAGCAGTCCCCTCCCAGGGTGGGAGACCCAGTACTTC. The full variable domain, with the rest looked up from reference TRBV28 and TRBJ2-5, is DVKVTQSSRYLVKRTGEKVFLECVQDMDHENMFWYRQDPGLGLRLIYFSYDVKMKEKGDIPEGYSVSREKKERFSLILESASTNQTSMYLCASSPLPGWETQYFGPGTRLLVL.